A selection of T cell receptor beta chains follows, all from one sample in a study of T-cell reconstitution after alpha-beta-depleted transplantation in children. TCRdb reanalysed the PCR reads using MiXCR and keeps one entry per CDR3 protein. The sample carries approximately 490,000 distinct CDR3 sequences, roughly an eighth recorded once. Source: PBMCs from the stem cell graft donor, taken from the stem cell graft. The receptors were sampled from a human donor who donated a stem cell graft to a child with combined immunodeficiency. Both conserved end residues are part of each CDR3. The order of the fields is D gene, J gene, V gene, clone size, CDR3 protein, CDR3 DNA. D genes are given only for firm matches. Size is stated for part of the rows, as once, few or many counts, or as a class when the clone is expanded.

>-|TRBJ2-7|TRBV6-1|-
CASSRRDIGDAYEQYF
TGTGCCAGCAGTCGACGGGACATCGGGGACGCCTACGAGCAGTACTTC
>TRBD1|TRBJ2-7|TRBV28|-
CASSLLGQGDYREQYF
TGTGCCAGCAGTTTACTGGGACAGGGGGACTACCGGGAGCAGTACTTC
>TRBD2|TRBJ2-5|TRBV12-3/TRBV12-4|once
CASSLRLAGGSETQYF
TGTGCCAGCAGTTTAAGGCTAGCGGGAGGATCGGAGACCCAGTACTTC
>-|TRBJ2-3|TRBV6-1|-
CASRGDLAADTQYF
TGTGCCAGCAGGGGGGATCTCGCCGCAGATACGCAGTATTTT
>-|TRBJ1-4|TRBV15|many
CATSTARWATNEKLFF
TGTGCCACCAGCACAGCCCGTTGGGCAACTAATGAAAAACTGTTTTTT
>-|TRBJ1-5|TRBV7-3|few
CASRAGPSNQPQHF
TGTGCCAGCCGCGCGGGCCCTAGCAATCAGCCCCAGCATTTT
>-|TRBJ2-7|TRBV3-1|-
CASSHGTGTYEQYF
TGTGCCAGCAGCCATGGCACAGGGACTTACGAGCAGTACTTC
>TRBD1|TRBJ2-7|TRBV20-1|-
CSSPGQGTYEQYF
TGCAGTTCACCGGGACAGGGGACCTACGAGCAGTACTTC
>TRBD1|TRBJ2-7|TRBV6-2/TRBV6-3|many
CASSVGTGPSYEQYF
TGTGCCAGCAGTGTGGGGACAGGACCGTCTTACGAGCAGTACTTC
>TRBD1|TRBJ2-7|TRBV4-3|many
CASSQGTQGLYEQYF
TGCGCCAGCAGCCAAGGGACACAGGGGCTTTACGAGCAGTACTTC
>-|TRBJ1-3|TRBV27|-
CASSLSNRDGNTIYF
TGTGCCAGCAGTTTATCGAACAGGGATGGAAACACCATATATTTT
>-|TRBJ1-1|TRBV29-1|many
CSVPINTEAFF
TGCAGCGTTCCTATAAACACTGAAGCTTTCTTT
>-|TRBJ1-1|TRBV20-1|few
CSATGPRQAGWILTEAFF
TGCAGTGCCACCGGGCCGAGACAGGCAGGGTGGATTCTCACTGAAGCTTTCTTT
>-|TRBJ2-3|TRBV15|few
CATSSPGWGTDTQYF
TGTGCCACCAGCAGTCCCGGTTGGGGCACAGATACGCAGTATTTT
>TRBD1|TRBJ2-1|TRBV11-1|-
CASSPETGGSVVYNEQFF
TGTGCCAGCAGCCCAGAGACAGGGGGCTCAGTGGTCTACAATGAGCAGTTCTTC
>-|TRBJ1-2|TRBV6-6|-
CASTPDNYGYTF
TGTGCCAGCACCCCGGACAACTATGGCTACACCTTC
>TRBD2|TRBJ2-2|TRBV19|-
CASTSASGSAGELFF
TGTGCCAGTACCTCGGCTAGCGGGAGTGCCGGGGAGCTGTTTTTT
>-|TRBJ2-7|TRBV27|-
CASSFQGGGLEQYF
TGTGCCAGCAGTTTTCAAGGGGGGGGGCTCGAGCAGTACTTC
>-|TRBJ2-1|TRBV5-1|few
CASSLYVGDHEQFF
TGCGCCAGCAGCTTGTACGTCGGGGACCATGAGCAGTTCTTC